Each of the 3 T cell receptor beta chains below was sequenced from the same sample in a study of monozygotic twins with inflammatory bowel disease. TCRdb re-called the 5' RACE reads and gives one entry per CDR3 protein, without DNA. This table holds tens of thousands of distinct CDR3 sequences. Sequenced material: blood. The receptors come from a human donor with ulcerative colitis or Crohn's disease, or a healthy co-twin of an affected twin (not recorded which).

The rearrangement links TRBV5-1 to TRBJ1-1; the TRBD1 assignment by TCRdb is unverifiable without DNA. Germline CDR1 reads SGHRS; CDR2 reads YFSETQ. This CDR3 is built from 14 residues. The CDR3 spells CASSLDLWGERAFF.

J is TRBJ1-2 and V is TRBV5-1. This CDR3 contains 14 residues. Germline V CDR1 and CDR2: SGHRS, YFSETQ. This CDR3 reads CASSSEELGYGYTF. The variable domain in full, completed from reference TRBV5-1 and TRBJ1-2, reads KAGVTQTPRYLIKTRGQQVTLSCSPISGHRSVSWYQQTPGQGLQFLFEYFSETQRNKGNFPGRFSGRQFSNSRSEMNVSTLELGDSALYLCASSSEELGYGYTFGSGTRLTVV.

V and J are TRBV6-2 or TRBV6-3 and TRBJ2-5. This CDR3 contains 12 residues. Per germline, CDR1 MNHEY and CDR2 SVGEGT. Here the CDR3 reads CASSNDQETQYF.